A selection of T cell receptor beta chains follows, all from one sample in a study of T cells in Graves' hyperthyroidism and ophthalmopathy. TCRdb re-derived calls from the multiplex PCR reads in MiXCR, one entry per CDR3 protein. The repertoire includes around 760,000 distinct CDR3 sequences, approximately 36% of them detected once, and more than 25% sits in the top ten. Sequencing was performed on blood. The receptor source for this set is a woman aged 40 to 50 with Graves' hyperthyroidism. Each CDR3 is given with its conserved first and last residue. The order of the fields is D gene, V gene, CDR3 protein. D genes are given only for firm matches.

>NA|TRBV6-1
CASSDKDNSPLHF
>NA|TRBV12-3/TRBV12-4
CASSLRGAGSPLHF
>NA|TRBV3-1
CASSRGQLNQPQHF
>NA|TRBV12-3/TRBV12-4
CASSYLRDIEITEAFF
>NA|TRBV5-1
CASSPGLRYEQYF
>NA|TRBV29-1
CSVYGRGASETQYF
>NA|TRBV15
CATSSQGRGQYEQYF
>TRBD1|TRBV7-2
CASSYNGQGGYEQYF
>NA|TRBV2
CASSEAWAFYEQYF
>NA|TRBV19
CASSADGNSPLHF
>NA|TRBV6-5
CTSQTGAGYGYTF
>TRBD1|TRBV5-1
CASSPGQVKSPLHF
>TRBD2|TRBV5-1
CASSVPLADPYEQYF
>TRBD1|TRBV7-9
CASSGQGGDQPQHF
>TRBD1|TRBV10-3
CASSRQGGYTNSETQYF
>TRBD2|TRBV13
CASSGGGRPLLETQYF
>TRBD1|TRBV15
CATSRDVEGAANTEAFF
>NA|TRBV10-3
CAIWDQPSTEAFF
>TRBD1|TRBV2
CASSEAIGQGSYEQYF
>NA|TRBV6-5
CASTLGVSYGYTF
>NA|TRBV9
CASSSHTDRLRVYEQYF
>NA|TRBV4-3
CASSQEGRGVQPQHF
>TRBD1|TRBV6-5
CASLRTGNYEQYF
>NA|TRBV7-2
CASSLSLHEKWTGELFF
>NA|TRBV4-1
CASSQPSRGRNQPQHF
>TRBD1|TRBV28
CASSTRGRTGSSYEQYF
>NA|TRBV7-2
CAINPGTDTQYF
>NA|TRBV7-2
CASSLRGPGNEKLFF
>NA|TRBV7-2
CASGENYSNQPQHF
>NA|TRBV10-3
CAISAGQPNEKLFF
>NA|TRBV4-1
CASSSSPQGLNTEAFF
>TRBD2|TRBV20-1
CSAILAGGDTQYF
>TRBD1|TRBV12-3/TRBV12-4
CASSSADRPNTEAFF
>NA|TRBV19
CASSIGERATYGYTF
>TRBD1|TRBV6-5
CAISYHQPLGQENYGYTF